Below are 24 T cell receptor beta chains sequenced from a single sample in a study of OX40 agonist ivuxolimab in advanced cancers. Assay: immunoSEQ multiplex PCR; the TCRdb copy retains only in-frame clones and omits some. Of roughly 63,000 clones listed, roughly 87% were seen once; the top ten hold 12%. Material: CD4+ or CD8+ T cells sorted from blood, obtained in a trial of the OX40 agonist ivuxolimab. These receptors originate from an adult with an advanced solid tumor such as melanoma, head and neck, liver or kidney cancer.

This chain links TRBV11-2 with TRBJ2-1; the match to TRBD1 covers 7 bases. Trimming at V came to 2 bases and at J to 5 bases, leaving 9 bases not matched to a gene. Per germline, CDR1 SGHAT and CDR2 FQNNGV. The CDR3 runs 16 residues. The CDR3 coding sequence is TGTGCCAGCAGCTTAACTACGACAGGGTATAACAATGAGCAGTTCTTC. Translating gives CASSLTTTGYNNEQFF.

The sample holds one count of this clone. The rearrangement links TRBV7-8 to TRBJ1-2; 9 nucleotides match TRBD1. CDR1 is SGHVS and CDR2 is FQNEAQ in the germline V gene. The trim removed 3 bases at V and 8 bases at J, leaving 16 bases unmatched. This CDR3 has 17 residues. The CDR3 DNA follows: TGTGCCAGCAGCTTTGGGCCCAGGACAGGGGCCGCGGGGGGCTACACCTTC. Amino acid sequence: CASSFGPRTGAAGGYTF.

Turning to this clone: Given the absence of the conserved phenylalanine or tryptophan at the CDR3 end, a read error is likely. The limits of the CDR3 on the DNA are not certain, so only TCRdb's listed CDR3 is given. V usage is TRBV30 and J usage is TRBJ1-1; the table's D call of TRBD1 was not tested on the DNA. CDR1 and CDR2 (germline): GTSNPN, SVGIG (reference sequence). A total of 11 residues make up the CDR3, ends included. The CDR3 region is CAWTAQGVPEL.

The rearrangement links TRBV27 to TRBJ1-2, with D unresolved. Germline assignment: CDR1 MNHEY and CDR2 SMNVEV (reference sequence). The CDR3 extends over 13 amino acids. Trimming stripped 9 bases from V and 5 bases from J, with 16 bases between. CDR3 in amino acids: CASGHGVSYGYTF. CDR3 bases: TGTGCCAGTGGGCACGGGGTTAGTTATGGCTACACCTTC.

V and J are TRBV7-6 and TRBJ2-5; no clear D. CDR3 length: 16 amino acids. Germline CDR1 SGHVS, CDR2 FNYEAQ. The V end was cut by 5 bases, the J end by 3 bases, with 19 bases between. The CDR3 DNA reads as TGTGCCAGCAGCCCTCCTGACGAAGGAGCAGAAGAGACCCAGTACTTC. Protein sequence: CASSPPDEGAEETQYF.

The chain links TRBV7-9 to TRBJ1-5; the D is unclear. From germline, CDR1 is SEHNR and CDR2 FQNEAQ (reference sequence). The CDR3 has 15 amino acids. The germline V and J ends were trimmed by 5 bases and 4 bases, with 15 bases remaining between them. The CDR3 sequence is CASSAEGSSNQPQHF. CDR3 DNA sequence: TGTGCCAGCAGCGCTGAGGGATCCTCGAATCAGCCCCAGCATTTT.

There are a few counts of this clone. The chain employs TRBV9 and TRBJ2-3; 10 bases agree with TRBD2. Germline assignment: CDR1 SGDLS and CDR2 YYNGEE. CDR3 size: 18 residues. Trimming took 1 base from V and 0 from J; bases not matched to a gene: 8. The CDR3 DNA is TGTGCCAGCAGCGTAAGGCCTCTAGCGGGGGCCAGCACAGATACGCAGTATTTT. Translated, it gives CASSVRPLAGASTDTQYF.

The CDR3 here is CASSDFDTQYF. CDR3 sequence (DNA): TGTGCCAGCTCGGATTTCGATACGCAGTATTTT. This sequence joins TRBV18 and TRBJ2-3; no clear D gene. The ends were cut back, 6 bases at V and 6 bases at J, with 7 bases in the middle. The germline V gene encodes CDR1 KGHSH and CDR2 LQKENI. There are 11 residues in the CDR3.

The rearrangement uses TRBV25-1 and TRBJ1-6; D gene uncertain. With 7 bases removed from V and 4 bases from J, the gap between germline ends came to 11 bases. This CDR3 region has 14 residues. The germline V gene has CDR1 MGHDK and CDR2 SYGVNS. The CDR3 nucleotides are TGTGCCAGCACCCCCCGGCTATATAATTCACCCCTCCACTTT. It encodes CASTPRLYNSPLHF.

The gene calls are TRBV7-2 and TRBJ1-6, with 7 bases fitting TRBD1. This CDR3 is 18 amino acids long. Germline trimming cut 5 bases from V and 7 bases from J; bases unmatched to any gene: 17. CDR1 is SGHTA and CDR2 is FQGNSA in the germline V gene. CDR3 nucleotide sequence: TGTGCCAGCAGCCCGCAGAGAGGCAGGGGGTTTGAAAATTCACCCCTCCACTTT. Its protein is CASSPQRGRGFENSPLHF.

The V gene is TRBV19, the J gene TRBJ2-1, with TRBD1 identical over 9 bases. CDR1 LNHDA and CDR2 SQIVND come from the germline V gene (reference sequence). The CDR3 extends over 17 amino acids. With 3 bases clipped from V and 7 bases from J, the junction kept 13 bases outside the gene matches. For the CDR3, the DNA is TGTGCCAGTAGTATTCTGTCCGGGACAGGGACACGGAATGAGCAGTTCTTC. Translation gives CASSILSGTGTRNEQFF.

The sample holds one count of this clone. The V gene is TRBV9, the J gene TRBJ1-5; TRBD1 is a possible D gene (5 bases). The length of the CDR3 is 13 residues. Germline V gene lookup returns CDR1 SGDLS and CDR2 YYNGEE. Trimming cost V 4 bases and J 10 bases, with 15 bases left between them. The CDR3 region has the DNA TGTGCCAGCAGCCTGGCCGGGACCCCACCCCAGCATTTT. This codes for CASSLAGTPPQHF. Full variable domain (outside the CDR3, taken from reference TRBV9 and TRBJ1-5): DSGVTQTPKHLITATGQRVTLRCSPRSGDLSVYWYQQSLDQGLQFLIQYYNGEERAKGNILERFSAQQFPDLHSELNLSSLELGDSALYFCASSLAGTPPQHFGDGTRLSIL.

The chain has TRBV27 and TRBJ1-5; the D is unclear. The germline V and J ends were trimmed by 4 bases and 5 bases, with 9 bases remaining between them. CDR1 and CDR2 from the germline V gene are MNHEY and SMNVEV (reference sequence). The CDR3 runs to 13 residues. The CDR3 DNA sequence: TGTGCCAGCAGTTATATGCCGGATCAGCCCCAGCATTTT. Translated: CASSYMPDQPQHF.

The rearrangement joins TRBV29-1 to TRBJ2-3, with D perhaps being TRBD1 or TRBD2 (5 bases each). The V end was cut by 3 bases, the J end by 2 bases, with 18 bases between. CDR1 and CDR2 from the germline V gene are SQVTM and ANQGSEA. The CDR3 consists of 16 residues. For the CDR3, the DNA is TGCAGCGTTGAGGGGGATTTTAGTGGCCACACAGATACGCAGTATTTT. This gives the protein CSVEGDFSGHTDTQYF.

The chain recombines TRBV6-5 with TRBJ1-1; D not certain. The CDR3 consists of 14 residues. V was cut by 2 bases and J by 3 bases, with 10 bases left in between. Per germline, CDR1 MNHEY and CDR2 SVGAGI. The CDR3 loop is CASSYGGDYTEAFF. Written as DNA, the CDR3 is TGTGCCAGCAGTTACGGTGGGGATTACACTGAAGCTTTCTTT.

V is TRBV19 and J is TRBJ2-5; D gene uncertain. The CDR3 loop spans 14 amino acids. V gave up 4 bases and J gave up 11 bases, with 20 bases separating them. The germline CDR1 and CDR2 sequences are LNHDA and SQIVND (reference sequence). CDR3 protein: CASSTTALAGEQYF. In DNA, the CDR3 is TGTGCCAGTAGTACCACGGCTTTGGCAGGAGAGCAGTACTTC.

This clone was detected only a few times. J is TRBJ1-2 and V is TRBV6-1, with D maybe TRBD1 (5 bases). The CDR3 consists of 12 residues. The germline V and J ends were trimmed by 8 bases and 5 bases, with 12 bases remaining between them. Per germline, CDR1 MNHNS and CDR2 SASEGT. The CDR3 spells CASRGRSYGYTF. The CDR3 DNA reads as TGTGCCAGCCGGGGACGGTCATATGGCTACACCTTC.

The J gene is TRBJ2-7, the V gene TRBV11-2; D not certain. The V gene lost 1 base and the J gene lost 4 bases, with 8 bases spanning the gap. Per germline, CDR1 SGHAT and CDR2 FQNNGV. The CDR3 runs to 13 residues. The CDR3 DNA follows: TGTGCCAGCAGCTTAGCCCTAGAGTACGAGCAGTACTTC. This sequence encodes CASSLALEYEQYF. Using reference TRBV11-2 and TRBJ2-7 for the parts outside the CDR3, the full variable domain is EAGVAQSPRYKIIEKRQSVAFWCNPISGHATLYWYQQILGQGPKLLIQFQNNGVVDDSQLPKDRFSAERLKGVDSTLKIQPAKLEDSAVYLCASSLALEYEQYFGPGTRLTVT.

The table lists this clone with many counts. This chain uses TRBV11-3 with TRBJ2-7; 8 bases line up with TRBD1. Germline V gene sequence: CDR1 SGHNT, CDR2 YENEEA. V was pared by 0 bases and J by 6 bases, with 19 bases of the junction left unmatched. The CDR3 spans 19 residues. The CDR3 nucleotides are TGTGCCAGCAGCTTAGAGAGACAGGGGCGAGGGTTACGTTTCGGCGAGCAGTACTTC. This gives the protein CASSLERQGRGLRFGEQYF.

V is TRBV10-2 and J is TRBJ1-5, with D tentatively TRBD1 (6 bases). This CDR3 is built from 13 residues. The germline V gene encodes CDR1 WSHSY and CDR2 SAAADI. V lost 6 bases and J lost 3, with 9 bases in between. The CDR3 DNA sequence: TGCGCCAGCAGAGGGGGGTCCAATCAGCCCCAGCATTTT. It yields the protein CASRGGSNQPQHF.

V usage is TRBV5-1 and J usage is TRBJ2-7, with D maybe TRBD2 (6 bases). V was clipped by 4 bases and J by 6 bases, with 11 bases between them. This CDR3 is built from 12 residues. Germline V gene lookup returns CDR1 SGHRS and CDR2 YFSETQ. CDR3 sequence reads: CASSGGSREQYF. The CDR3 DNA follows: TGCGCCAGCAGCGGAGGGAGCCGCGAGCAGTACTTC.

In nucleotides, the CDR3 is TGTGCCAGCAGTGGGAGATACACAGATACGCAGTATTTT. This gives the protein CASSGRYTDTQYF. J is TRBJ2-3 and V is TRBV2; no reliable D call. The V end was cut by 4 bases, the J end by 2 bases, with 7 bases between. This CDR3 has 13 amino acids. CDR1 and CDR2 (germline): SNHLY, FYNNEI.

The V call is TRBV4-2, the J call TRBJ2-3; D is perhaps TRBD2 (6 bases). Germline CDR1 is LGHNA and CDR2 is YNFKEQ. V was cut by 2 bases and J by 7 bases, with 13 bases left in between. The CDR3 contains 14 residues. Here the CDR3 reads CASSQHRAGYTQYF. The CDR3 nucleotides read TGTGCCAGCAGCCAACATAGAGCGGGCTATACGCAGTATTTT.

The chain uses TRBV14 and TRBJ2-7; 7 bases agree with TRBD2. J gave up 2 bases and V 4 bases, and 8 bases lay outside the gene matches. The CDR3 extends over 15 amino acids. Germline V lookup: CDR1 SGHDN, CDR2 FVKESK. In DNA form, the CDR3 reads TGTGCCAGCAGCCTTATCTCCCGGGGGGCCTACGAGCAGTACTTC. Protein: CASSLISRGAYEQYF. The whole variable domain, filled in from reference TRBV14 and TRBJ2-7, reads EAGVTQFPSHSVIEKGQTVTLRCDPISGHDNLYWYRRVMGKEIKFLLHFVKESKQDESGMPNNRFLAERTGGTYSTLKVQPAELEDSGVYFCASSLISRGAYEQYFGPGTRLTVT.